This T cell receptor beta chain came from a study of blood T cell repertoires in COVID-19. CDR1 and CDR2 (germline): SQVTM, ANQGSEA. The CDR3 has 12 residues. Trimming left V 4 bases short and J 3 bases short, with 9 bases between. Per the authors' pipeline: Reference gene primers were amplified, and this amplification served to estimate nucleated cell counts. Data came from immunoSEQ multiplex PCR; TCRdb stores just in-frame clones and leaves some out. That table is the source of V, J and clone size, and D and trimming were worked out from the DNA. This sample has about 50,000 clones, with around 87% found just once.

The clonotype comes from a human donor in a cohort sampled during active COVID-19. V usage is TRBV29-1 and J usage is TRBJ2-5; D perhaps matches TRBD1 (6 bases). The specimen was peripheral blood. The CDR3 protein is CSVGGGKETQYF. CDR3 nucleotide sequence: TGCAGCGTTGGAGGGGGAAAAGAGACCCAGTACTTC.